The 19 T cell receptor beta chains below come from one sample, sequenced in a study of circulating and synovial CD4+ cells in juvenile arthritis. TCRdb's table, derived via immunoSEQ multiplex PCR, lists solely in-frame clones and lacks some. The table lists several thousand clones, 81% of them singletons. Sequencing was performed on CD4+ T cells from synovial fluid. The receptors were gathered from a human donor with juvenile idiopathic arthritis.

This clone was picked up one time. This chain uses TRBV11-3 with TRBJ2-2; 9 bases line up with TRBD1. After removal of 4 bases from V and 3 bases from J, the junction contained 6 bases not matched to a gene. The CDR3 runs 16 residues. Germline V gene sequence: CDR1 SGHNT, CDR2 YENEEA. The CDR3 spells CASSSGTGPYTGELFF. CDR3 coding DNA: TGTGCCAGCAGCTCCGGGACAGGGCCTTACACCGGGGAGCTGTTTTTT.

The genes are TRBV7-7 and TRBJ2-3; 8 nucleotides align to TRBD2. The CDR3 extends over 16 amino acids. Germline CDR1 SSHAT, CDR2 FNYEAQ (reference sequence). The junction had 8 bases not matched to a gene; V was cut back by 5 bases and J by 1 base. CDR3 DNA: TGTGCCAGCAGCCCAGACCGGGGGGGCGGCACAGATACGCAGTATTTT. This sequence encodes CASSPDRGGGTDTQYF.

The rearrangement uses TRBV19 and TRBJ1-5; no clear D gene. Between the trimmed V and J ends, which lost 7 bases and 3 bases, there was a span of 10 bases. This CDR3 is 13 amino acids long. CDR1 and CDR2 (germline): LNHDA, SQIVND (reference sequence). CDR3 sequence (DNA): TGTGCCAGTACAAGGCAGGACAATCAGCCCCAGCATTTT. This sequence encodes CASTRQDNQPQHF. The complete variable domain, with remaining parts taken from reference TRBV19 and TRBJ1-5, reads DGGITQSPKYLFRKEGQNVTLSCEQNLNHDAMYWYRQDPGQGLRLIYYSQIVNDFQKGDIAEGYSVSREKKESFPLTVTSAQKNPTAFYLCASTRQDNQPQHFGDGTRLSIL.

On this clone: Other DNA sequences from this sample encode an identical CDR3 as well. V gene TRBV12-5 combines with J gene TRBJ2-3, with 8 nucleotides matching TRBD2. The CDR3 contains 14 residues. The germline gives CDR1 LGHNT, CDR2 FRNRAP. V gave up 5 bases and J gave up 4 bases; unmatched junction bases: 5. The CDR3 loop is CASGPGLVPDTQYF. The CDR3 nucleotides are TGTGCTAGTGGTCCGGGACTAGTACCAGATACGCAGTATTTT.

V and J are TRBV5-1 and TRBJ2-7; 10 positions agree with TRBD2. V lost 1 base to trimming and J lost 3 bases; unmatched junction nucleotides: 4. Germline lookup yields CDR1 SGHRS and CDR2 YFSETQ. This CDR3 is 15 amino acids long. The DNA for the CDR3 is TGCGCCAGCAGCTTGAGGGCTAGCGGGGGCTACGAGCAGTACTTC. It encodes CASSLRASGGYEQYF. Filled out from reference TRBV5-1 and TRBJ2-7, the complete variable domain reads KAGVTQTPRYLIKTRGQQVTLSCSPISGHRSVSWYQQTPGQGLQFLFEYFSETQRNKGNFPGRFSGRQFSNSRSEMNVSTLELGDSALYLCASSLRASGGYEQYFGPGTRLTVT.

The J gene is TRBJ2-7, the V gene TRBV7-2, with no clear D. V was trimmed by 1 base and J by 2 bases, leaving 9 bases between them. There are 14 residues in the CDR3. CDR1 and CDR2 from the germline V gene are SGHTA and FQGNSA. The CDR3 reads CASSLDGGTYEQYF. In DNA form, the CDR3 reads TGTGCCAGCAGCTTAGACGGCGGTACCTACGAGCAGTACTTC.

This sequence joins TRBV7-3 and TRBJ2-3; TRBD2 matches 7 bases. CDR1 SGHTA and CDR2 FQGTGA come from the germline V gene. The CDR3 runs 15 residues. The trim removed 5 bases at V and 2 bases at J, leaving 7 bases unmatched. CDR3 nucleotide sequence: TGTGCCAGCAGCCCCCAACTAGCGACCACAGATACGCAGTATTTT. Translated: CASSPQLATTDTQYF.

The DNA for the CDR3 is TGTGCCAGCAGCCAAGATATCGAGGTCCGACTAGCAGGGGAGCTGTTTTTT. This encodes CASSQDIEVRLAGELFF. The V and J genes are TRBV4-2 and TRBJ2-2, with 7 bases lining up with TRBD2. This CDR3 is built from 17 residues. Trimming removed 0 bases from V and 8 bases from J; junction bases left unmatched: 12. Germline V gene data show CDR1 as LGHNA and CDR2 as YNFKEQ.

This chain joins TRBV6-4 and TRBJ2-3; TRBD2 agrees at 8 bases. There are 13 residues in the CDR3. Germline CDR1 and CDR2: MRHNA and SNTAGT. With 2 bases clipped from V and 8 bases from J, the junction kept 3 bases outside the gene matches. In DNA form, the CDR3 reads TGTGCCAGCAGTGACGGGGGACTAGGTACGCAGTATTTT. Translation: CASSDGGLGTQYF.

The chain employs TRBV4-1 and TRBJ2-2, with TRBD1 identical over 7 bases. CDR3 length equals 14 residues. V dropped 4 bases and J dropped 7; count of bases not matched to a gene: 6. Germline CDR1 is MGHRA and CDR2 is YSYEKL. Here the CDR3 reads CASSLQGVYGELFF. The DNA for the CDR3 is TGCGCCAGCAGCCTGCAGGGGGTGTACGGGGAGCTGTTTTTT.

This chain joins TRBV28 and TRBJ1-5; 8 nucleotides agree with TRBD1. The V and J ends lost 7 bases and 0 bases, in that order; junction bases with no gene match: 5. Germline V gene data show CDR1 as MDHEN and CDR2 as SYDVKM. This CDR3 is 15 amino acids long. CDR3 bases: TGTGCCAGCAATAGACAGGGGTATAGCAATCAGCCCCAGCATTTT. Its protein is CASNRQGYSNQPQHF.

The chain is built from TRBV7-2 and TRBJ2-7; 7 nucleotides align to TRBD2. The ends lost 5 bases at V and 6 bases at J; junction bases unmatched: 10. CDR3 length: 14 amino acids. Germline assignment: CDR1 SGHTA and CDR2 FQGNSA. CDR3 in amino acids: CASSPRLAQGEQYF. In nucleotides, the CDR3 is TGTGCCAGCAGCCCGAGACTAGCCCAGGGCGAGCAGTACTTC.

The gene calls are TRBV4-2 and TRBJ2-5; tentatively, D is TRBD2 (5 bases). Germline CDR1 and CDR2: LGHNA and YNFKEQ. Trimming shortened V by 4 bases and J by 3 bases, and 15 bases separated the two germline ends. The CDR3 is 15 amino acids. The CDR3 region is CASSLRLASEETQYF. Written as DNA, the CDR3 is TGTGCCAGCAGCCTGCGTCTAGCATCCGAAGAGACCCAGTACTTC.

In the case of this clone: At one of its ends the junction is not consistent with the germline gene, which may arise from a read error. The chain is built from TRBV19 and TRBJ1-2, with D perhaps matching TRBD1 (6 bases). The CDR3 loop spans 14 amino acids. Germline assignment: CDR1 LNHDA and CDR2 SQIVND (reference sequence). CDR3 in amino acids: CASSTKTGNSGYTF. The CDR3 DNA is TGTGCCAGTAGTACAAAGACAGGAAACTCTGGCTACACCTTC.

The CDR3 region is CSGAGRTGSGETQYF. The DNA of the CDR3 is TGCAGTGGGGCCGGTAGGACAGGGAGTGGAGAGACCCAGTACTTC. The rearrangement uses TRBV29-1 and TRBJ2-5; 8 bases line up with TRBD1. CDR3 length: 15 residues. From germline, CDR1 is SQVTM and CDR2 ANQGSEA.

This chain joins TRBV5-4 and TRBJ2-5, with TRBD2 matching 14 bases. The trim removed 4 bases at V and 5 bases at J, leaving 7 bases unmatched. The CDR3 totals 16 residues. Germline V gives CDR1 SGHNT, CDR2 YYREEE (reference sequence). In DNA, the CDR3 is TGTGCCAGCAGCCCAGGACTAGCGGGAGGTGGGGAGACCCAGTACTTC. This gives the protein CASSPGLAGGGETQYF.

The CDR3 sequence: CASRLVSRDGNQPQHF. The CDR3 nucleotides are TGTGCAAGTCGCTTAGTGTCCAGGGATGGGAATCAGCCCCAGCATTTT. V usage is TRBV12-2 and J usage is TRBJ1-5; TRBD1 reflects the table's D call only, with no check against the DNA. TRBV12-2 is annotated as a pseudogene. This CDR3 comprises 16 residues.

V usage is TRBV2 and J usage is TRBJ2-1; 11 bases are a match to TRBD2. This CDR3 region has 18 residues. Trimming cost V 8 bases and J 5 bases; bases outside gene matches: 17. Per the germline V gene, CDR1 is SNHLY and CDR2 is FYNNEI. The CDR3 DNA is TGTGCCAGCGACCCGGGACAGGTACTAGCGGGAGTGGACAATGAGCAGTTCTTC. Its translation is CASDPGQVLAGVDNEQFF.

This chain links TRBV9 with TRBJ2-3, with TRBD2 as a possible D gene (7 bases). Germline lookup yields CDR1 SGDLS and CDR2 YYNGEE. CDR3 size: 15 residues. V was cut by 0 bases and J by 8 bases, with 16 bases left in between. DNA of the CDR3: TGTGCCAGCAGCGTAGCGGCTGGGGGGGCCGGTACGCAGTATTTT. It yields the protein CASSVAAGGAGTQYF. Full variable domain (rest looked up from reference TRBV9 and TRBJ2-3): DSGVTQTPKHLITATGQRVTLRCSPRSGDLSVYWYQQSLDQGLQFLIQYYNGEERAKGNILERFSAQQFPDLHSELNLSSLELGDSALYFCASSVAAGGAGTQYFGPGTRLTVL.